This TCR beta chain was recovered during a study of shared clonotypes between healthy human individuals. Background on the study: Donors, aged 18 to 49, were a couple of women and a few men. For every donor, three CD4 naive, three CD4 memory, two CD8 naive and one CD8 memory plates were used. The study's findings and limits: In general, naive subsets displayed greater estimated richness than memory subsets did. Represented genetic and exposure-history diversity was restricted by having few donors.

Method: immunoSEQ multiplex PCR; TCRdb's copy keeps in-frame clones and lacks some. Among 950,000 to 1,100,000 clones listed, about 76% were seen once. Details on this clone: Its specificity is unknown.

Trimming removed 5 bases from V and 0 bases from J, with 13 bases in between. CDR3 length: 15 amino acids. CDR1 and CDR2 (germline): SGHAT, FQNNGV. The chain has TRBV11-2 and TRBJ2-5, with a possible D match to TRBD1 (6 bases). The sequence was collected from a man aged 18-30 years in good health. Material for sequencing was memory CD4+ T cells sorted from blood. Subset specified: CD45RA-negative fraction. In DNA form, the CDR3 reads TGTGCCAGCAGCACCGGACAGCGAAACCAAGAGACCCAGTACTTC. Its protein product is CASSTGQRNQETQYF.